This note documents a single T cell receptor (beta chain) sequence. The target of this receptor is not known. No base quality values were provided; no much bigger clone lies one nucleotide off. This specimen belongs to a study of cytomegalovirus exposure and HLA in healthy donors (dated by TCRdb to 2015 to 2018). In terms of the full investigation: An earlier analysis of roughly 610 of the donors reported 250 to 300 Gb of sequence data and 117 million unique TCR beta sequences obtained from 180 million or so T cells. In a later analysis, previously published TCR beta repertoires from some 640 donors were re-analyzed and high-resolution HLA genotyping was added so that TCR occurrence patterns could be studied. Every discovery cohort repertoire had been produced on one sequencing platform. The study was designed to test whether signatures of past pathogen exposure could be identified by cataloging public T cell receptors. A separate validation cohort of 90 to 150 different subjects was used in addition to the 666-subject first cohort. The genetic ancestry cluster associated with self-reported Caucasian donors included 81% of the approximately 430 genotyped donors. To decide whether each TCR beta V gene segment behaved as functional or pseudogenic, an earlier analysis of 587 of the donors relied on high-throughput TCR beta sequencing. High-throughput TCR immunosequencing, statistical association of individual TCRs with disease status, and machine learning were combined to predict cytomegalovirus infection status. HLA typing included class I and class II loci at four-digit resolution. Donor age, sex, ethnicity and CMV serostatus were compiled alongside the repertoire data. Among several hundred genotyped donors of the cohort, an average of roughly 230,000 unique TCR beta nucleotide sequences was sequenced per donor, of which 15% to 20% were non-productive. Typing coverage differed by locus: A, B, C, DRB1 and DQB1 were typed in about 620-630 donors, DQA1 in about 510, DPA1 in roughly 590, and DPB1 in 400 to 480. Roughly 5 DR-DQ haplotypes were handled as single units for association and clustering, since linkage in the cohort was strong. Around 320 gigabases of sequencing data and approximately 85 million unique TCR sequences were included in an early release covering about 600 HLA-typed donors. The study profiled the T cell repertoires of 500 to 800 subjects by immunosequencing and related them to cytomegalovirus serostatus. Rather than drawing on any new phenotypic data, the later analysis identified candidate immune exposures from TCR beta sequences and the way those sequences occurred across donors. A later genetic analysis used genome-wide SNP genotypes for 398 of the 666 donors, treating that subset as a discovery cohort. Overall study results and their limits: Some IMGT-functional V segments, including TRBV6-2 and TRBV6-3, could not be distinguished by the 87-base-pair reads and were therefore excluded. Because some donors lacked HLA typing at each locus, the association tests relied only on the typed subset. The sequencing pipeline was judged likely to have produced a cluster of highly shared sequence variants as a technical artifact. Specific HLA alleles were associated with 15,000 to 20,000 TCR beta sequences at a false discovery rate of 0.05 in a later analysis. A few of the identified cytomegalovirus-associated TCR beta chains were confirmed in vitro to be specific for cytomegalovirus antigens. Roughly 15 rarely observed V segments, including chromosome 9 orphons, were excluded from the earlier analysis of about 500 of the donors because counts were too low. A later genetic analysis associated a missense DCLRE1C variant with V-gene and J-gene trimming of TCR beta chains, and an independent cohort replicated the association. Across donors, most TCR sequences were observed very rarely, whereas some public TCRs were present in many individuals. When HLA alleles, especially DR and DQ, strongly co-occurred, attributing TCR associations to individual alleles was difficult. Sequencing depth was assumed to be roughly uniform across donors in the presence/absence analyses, though that assumption may not hold. It was suggested by the authors that the approach could potentially be generalized to other disease states and immunological phenotypes. A further reported finding was that TCR beta sequences accurately predicted the HLA-A and HLA-B alleles for most subjects in the first cohort. In a later genetic analysis, fewer N-insertions in productive TCRs were reported among donors in an Asian-associated ancestry cluster than the roughly 700-donor mean. For the cohort, immune exposure information was limited to CMV serostatus. An earlier analysis of approximately 590 of the donors showed that most TCR beta V segments appeared in productive rearrangements either about 87% or about 30% of the time, which broadly matched IMGT annotations. In the study, some 160 TCR beta chains were listed as associated with cytomegalovirus. The cohort was sequenced for TCR beta chains only, and without alpha or paired-chain data the features that could be detected were limited. Linkage disequilibrium might explain the correlated functional status among segregating V segments, but an unknown experimental factor could not be ruled out. Most CMV-associated TCR beta chains appeared to be HLA-restricted in a later analysis, and the HLA associations seemed to be driven largely by CMV exposure. In both the original and validation cohorts, the classifier was reported to diagnose cytomegalovirus status with high specificity and sensitivity. In a later analysis, the rate of TCR association differed among HLA loci, with DRB1 alleles having the most associated TCRs and HLA-C alleles having the fewest. In a later analysis, HLA-associated TCR beta chains showed more clonal expansion and lower generation probabilities than non-associated chains that were equally common. Several of the top co-occurrence clusters appeared to be linked to parvovirus B19, influenza, CMV and Epstein-Barr virus, according to a later analysis.

The cohort consisted of 666 healthy bone marrow donors. Cohort members were all nominally healthy when sampled, although unrecorded immune exposures were likely present. The donor was CMV seropositive and was included in the group of 270 or so seropositive cohort members. Every donor gave a peripheral blood sample, and the peripheral blood mononuclear cells from that sample were used for TCR beta sequencing. The Qiagen DNeasy Blood Extraction Kit was used to extract genomic DNA from the blood cell samples. The CDR3 spans 14 residues, from the cysteine through the phenylalanine. The kept DNA is CDR3 alone, 42 bases in frame from the first base. Via the germline V gene (reference sequence), CDR1 is MNHEY and CDR2 SMNVEV. V is cut by 5 bases and J by 7 bases, and the space between the germline ends is 16 bases. Libraries were constructed by the immunoSEQ multiplex PCR assay. For the multiplex PCR, a mixture combining 60 forward primers for TCR Vbeta segments and 13 reverse primers for TCR Jbeta segments was used. Amplification of the CDR3 region of rearranged TCR beta genes was performed with a multiplex PCR assay on genomic DNA. On the Illumina HiSeq System, the amplified TCR beta libraries were sequenced as 87-base-pair reads. The study's processing was this. In a later analysis, 70 million to 95 million unique TCR beta chains were counted across the approximately 640 repertoires, and roughly 10 million of these chains were shared by at least two donors. Raw reads were error-corrected and collapsed into unique sequences by a nearest-neighbor algorithm in which closely related sequences were merged to remove PCR and sequencing errors. V, D and J gene segments were assigned by aligning CDR3 sequences to IMGT reference sequences. For a sequence to be retained, a match of at least six nucleotides was required to both a V gene segment and a J gene segment. Rearrangements were called productive when the CDR3 lacked stop codons and stayed in frame with V and J; all others were non-productive. CDR3 was defined according to IMGT convention as the region running from the second conserved V-encoded cysteine to the conserved J-encoded phenylalanine. The earlier analysis of about 500 of the donors excluded sequences that lacked an unambiguous match to a single V gene segment. In an earlier analysis of 587 of the donors, V segments were called functional above 56.7% productive rearrangements and were called segregating when the between-donor standard deviation exceeded 5%. A statistical classification framework was built for diagnosing cytomegalovirus status from the catalog of TCR beta chain sequences. A later analysis assigned V and J genes by comparing TCR nucleotide sequences with IMGT/GENE-DB human TR gene sequences. The TCRdist pipeline was used in a later analysis to assign CDR3 sequences and most-parsimonious VDJ recombination scenarios. In a later analysis, every TCR beta chain was defined by the combination of its CDR3 amino acid sequence and its V-gene family, and reads without a unique V-gene family were dropped. A later analysis removed several hundred highly shared, low-generation-probability nucleotide sequences to deal with suspected cross-contamination and a sequencing artifact. For each public chain, a later analysis derived a clonal expansion index from normalized ranks of inferred template counts within each repertoire. In a later analysis, generation probabilities were computed with a VDJ recombination model fitted to out-of-frame rearrangements, and the resulting probabilities were checked against IGoR. A later analysis scored TCR-TCR, TCR-HLA and TCR-CMV co-occurrence with hypergeometric tests, applying a repertoire-size bias correction to TCR pairs. A later analysis estimated false discovery rates by permuting HLA or CMV assignments 20 times. In a later analysis, co-occurring TCRs were grouped using DBSCAN, and TCRdist sequence similarity was added for clustering within HLA-allele-positive subsets. Repertoires with fewer than 30,000 or more than 120,000 public chains, plus five repertoires with anomalous nucleotide sharing, were excluded from co-occurrence clustering. Sourced from immuneACCESS, this table was stored by TCRdb with only in-frame sequences that have V and J called. A share of the clones is absent; for the studies checked, an unresolved V gene accounts for under half, and the remainder has no known explanation. Clonal size and the V and J genes are those of that table, whereas D and trimming came from the DNA. Across this sample there are 150,000 or so clones, with 70% to 85% seen only once. The top ten constitute 1.4% of the sample.

In this chain, TRBV27 is recombined with TRBJ2-3; matching of 6 bases hints at TRBD2 as the D gene. Sequenced: PBMCs. This receptor was taken from a man younger than 40 in good health and CMV-seropositive. The DNA is TGTGCCAGCAGTCCCCAGGTTGGGGGGAATACGCAGTATTTT. Its product reads: CASSPQVGGNTQYF.